This passage covers 9 T cell receptor beta chains from one sample sequenced in a study of T cell responses to AZD1222 COVID-19 vaccine. Data came from immunoSEQ multiplex PCR; TCRdb stores just in-frame clones and leaves some out. This sample has 70,000 to 95,000 clones, with under 95% found just once. Material: peripheral blood, obtained 28 days after the second AZD1222 dose. The receptors were sampled from an adult who received the AZD1222 COVID-19 vaccine.

The chain is built from TRBV5-4 and TRBJ2-7, with TRBD2 matching over 13 bases. V lost 4 bases, J lost 3 bases, and 4 bases stayed unmatched. The CDR3 is made up of 15 amino acids. CDR1 SGHNT and CDR2 YYREEE come from the germline V gene (reference sequence). CDR3 amino acids: CASSPGLAGNYEQYF. The DNA of the CDR3 is TGTGCCAGCAGCCCGGGACTAGCGGGGAACTACGAGCAGTACTTC.

The chain uses TRBV7-2 and TRBJ1-6; TRBD1 might be the D (6 bases). The germline V gene encodes CDR1 SGHTA and CDR2 FQGNSA. The V end was cut by 2 bases, the J end by 13 bases, with 21 bases between. The CDR3 is 16 amino acids. CDR3 residues: CASSLWGRGGALPLHF. DNA of the CDR3: TGTGCCAGCAGCTTATGGGGGCGCGGGGGGGCACTCCCCCTCCACTTT.

The chain joins TRBV18 to TRBJ2-1; D is unclear. The CDR3 is made up of 13 amino acids. Germline V lookup: CDR1 KGHSH, CDR2 LQKENI. The V end was cut by 4 bases, the J end by 5 bases, with 9 bases between. The CDR3 region has the DNA TGTGCCAGCTCACGCTATGATGACAATGAGCAGTTCTTC. This translates into CASSRYDDNEQFF.

This clone was observed a few times. V usage is TRBV30 and J usage is TRBJ2-7; D remains ambiguous. The CDR3 is 13 amino acids. Trimming removed 2 bases from V and 4 bases from J, with 12 bases in between. CDR1 and CDR2 from the germline V gene are GTSNPN and SVGIG (reference sequence). The DNA of the CDR3 is TGTGCCTGGAGTCGTCAGTTACTGTACGAGCAGTACTTC. It translates to CAWSRQLLYEQYF.

This chain links TRBV9 with TRBJ1-4; D remains unclear. V lost 0 bases to trimming and J lost 7 bases, with 13 bases between them. CDR1 is SGDLS and CDR2 is YYNGEE in the germline V gene. This CDR3 is built from 15 residues. The CDR3 spells CASSVDADVSEKLFF. CDR3 in DNA: TGTGCCAGCAGCGTAGATGCGGACGTGAGTGAAAAACTGTTTTTT.

This clone was recorded once. The V call is TRBV28, the J call TRBJ2-7; D remains unclear. V was pared by 10 bases and J by 3 bases, with 13 bases between. The CDR3 length is 12 residues. Germline V gives CDR1 MDHEN, CDR2 SYDVKM. CDR3 residues: CATRGTSYEQYF. The CDR3 DNA reads as TGTGCCACCAGAGGCACCAGCTACGAGCAGTACTTC. Using reference TRBV28 and TRBJ2-7 for the parts outside the CDR3, the full variable domain is DVKVTQSSRYLVKRTGEKVFLECVQDMDHENMFWYRQDPGLGLRLIYFSYDVKMKEKGDIPEGYSVSREKKERFSLILESASTNQTSMYLCATRGTSYEQYFGPGTRLTVT.

V usage is TRBV23-1 and J usage is TRBJ1-5; D is perhaps TRBD1 (6 bases). TRBV23-1 is identified as an open reading frame with a role that is uncertain. V was pared by 4 bases and J by 4 bases, with 20 bases between. The CDR3 is 17 residues long. CDR3 sequence: CASSPTGSLPPNQPQHF. The CDR3, as DNA: TGCGCCAGCAGTCCCACAGGGTCCTTACCACCAAATCAGCCCCAGCATTTT.

The genes are TRBV19 and TRBJ1-2; 9 bases line up with TRBD1. The CDR3 contains 15 residues. CDR1 and CDR2 (germline): LNHDA, SQIVND (reference sequence). The J segment lost 1 base and the V segment lost 7 bases, leaving 7 bases of the junction unmatched. The CDR3 reads CASTRDRVVNYGYTF. CDR3 in DNA: TGTGCCAGTACCCGGGACAGGGTTGTTAACTATGGCTACACCTTC.

The genes are TRBV4-1 and TRBJ1-6, with a tentative D call TRBD1 (6 bases). With 1 base removed from V and 8 bases from J, the gap between germline ends came to 9 bases. The CDR3 is 14 residues long. Germline CDR1 MGHRA, CDR2 YSYEKL. CDR3 nucleotide sequence: TGCGCCAGCAGCCAAGGGTACAGGGATTCACCCCTCCACTTT. The encoded protein is CASSQGYRDSPLHF.